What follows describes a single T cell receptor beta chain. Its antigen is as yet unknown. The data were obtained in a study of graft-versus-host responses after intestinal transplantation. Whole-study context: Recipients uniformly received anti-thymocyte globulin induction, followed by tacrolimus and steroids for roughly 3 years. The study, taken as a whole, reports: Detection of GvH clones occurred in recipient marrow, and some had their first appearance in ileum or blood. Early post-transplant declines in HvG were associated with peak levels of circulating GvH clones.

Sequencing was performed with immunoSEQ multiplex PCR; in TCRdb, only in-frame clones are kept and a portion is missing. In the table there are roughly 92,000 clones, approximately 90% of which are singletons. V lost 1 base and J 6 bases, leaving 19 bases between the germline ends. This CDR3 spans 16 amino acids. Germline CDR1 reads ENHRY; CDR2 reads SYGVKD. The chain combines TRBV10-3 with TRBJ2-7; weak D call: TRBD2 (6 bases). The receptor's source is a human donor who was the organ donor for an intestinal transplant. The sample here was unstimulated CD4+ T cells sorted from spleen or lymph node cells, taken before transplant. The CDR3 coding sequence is TGTGCCATCAGTGAGTTCGCCCCGGGGGAGGTTCGCGAGCAGTACTTC. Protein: CAISEFAPGEVREQYF.